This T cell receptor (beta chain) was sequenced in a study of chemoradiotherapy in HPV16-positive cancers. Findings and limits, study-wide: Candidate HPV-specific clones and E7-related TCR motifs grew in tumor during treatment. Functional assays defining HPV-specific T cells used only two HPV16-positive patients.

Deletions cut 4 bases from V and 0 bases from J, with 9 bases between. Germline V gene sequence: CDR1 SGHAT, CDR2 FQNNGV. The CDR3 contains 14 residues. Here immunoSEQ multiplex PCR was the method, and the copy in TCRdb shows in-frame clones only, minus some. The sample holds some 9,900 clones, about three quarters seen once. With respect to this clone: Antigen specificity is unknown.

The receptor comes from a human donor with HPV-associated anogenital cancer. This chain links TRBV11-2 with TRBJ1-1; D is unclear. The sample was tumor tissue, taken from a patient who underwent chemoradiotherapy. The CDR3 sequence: CASSSRSLNTEAFF. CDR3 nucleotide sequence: TGTGCCAGCAGCTCTCGGAGCCTGAACACTGAAGCTTTCTTT. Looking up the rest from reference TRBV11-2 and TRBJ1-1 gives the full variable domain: EAGVAQSPRYKIIEKRQSVAFWCNPISGHATLYWYQQILGQGPKLLIQFQNNGVVDDSQLPKDRFSAERLKGVDSTLKIQPAKLEDSAVYLCASSSRSLNTEAFFGQGTRLTVV.